This TCR beta chain was captured in a study of CD8+ T cells in alopecia areata. Treatment: oral pan-JAK inhibitor, 5-10 mg twice daily. The V gene end was trimmed by 1 base and the J gene end by 1 base; junction bases not matched to a gene: 3. Germline V CDR1 and CDR2: GTSNPN, SVGIG (reference sequence). This CDR3 contains 14 residues. On this clone itself: Its antigen is unknown.

cDNA prepared by RNA extraction and subsequent reverse transcription served as the template for sequencing. The assay was immunoSEQ multiplex PCR, and TCRdb's table has in-frame clones only and misses some. The sample lists roughly 250,000 clones; 45% to 70% were seen once. General study points: Numerous expanded lesional clones remained in scalp and blood during tofacitinib.

Sequenced here: CD4+ T cells sorted from blood, sampled around week 54, from a patient treated with tofacitinib. The chain uses TRBV30 and TRBJ2-7; 8 nucleotides align to TRBD1. This sequence was found in a human donor with alopecia areata. The CDR3 sequence is CAWSAGQGSYEQYF. For the CDR3, the DNA is TGTGCCTGGAGTGCCGGACAGGGATCCTACGAGCAGTACTTC.